What follows are 2 T cell receptor beta chains derived from one specimen sequenced in a study of blood T cell repertoires in COVID-19. Only in-frame clones appear in the TCRdb table, and some are missing; sequencing was by immunoSEQ multiplex PCR. The profile shows some 200,000 clones, approximately 90% of them singletons. Material for sequencing was PBMCs or T cells enriched from blood (not recorded which). The receptor source for this set is a woman aged 30 to 39 who had recovered from COVID-19.

This sequence joins TRBV19 and TRBJ1-3, with a possible D match to TRBD1 (6 bases). The ends were cut back, 6 bases at V and 0 bases at J, with 9 bases in the middle. CDR3 length equals 14 residues. CDR1 is LNHDA and CDR2 is SQIVND in the germline V gene (reference sequence). The CDR3 DNA follows: TGTGCCAGTAGGGACAGCCACTCTGGAAACACCATATATTTT. Its translation: CASRDSHSGNTIYF.

The chain is built from TRBV3-1 (or the pseudogene TRBV3-2) and TRBJ1-1, with D possibly TRBD1 on 6 matching bases. Per germline, CDR1 LGHDT and CDR2 YNNKEL (reference sequence). V was cut by 5 bases and J by 0 bases, with 10 bases left in between. The CDR3 has 14 residues. The CDR3, as DNA: TGTGCCAGCAGCTACAGGGCGATGAACACTGAAGCTTTCTTT. It encodes CASSYRAMNTEAFF.